This T cell receptor (beta chain) was captured in a study of blood T cell repertoires in COVID-19 (dated by TCRdb to between 2020 and 2021). Study-wide context: Samples from collaborators originated in the United States, Italy and Spain and spanned both the acute and convalescent phases of COVID-19. The prospective study material was composed of cDNA or gDNA derived from T cells, B-cell-depleted T cells, or PBMCs. The sample metadata nearly always contained a de-identified subject ID, COVID-19 status, age in years and sex. Samples came from the ongoing ImmuneRACE study (first 160 participants) plus 1,254 subjects from 6 global collaborators. A freely available public database, intended as a resource for researchers studying the immune response to SARS-CoV-2, is where the repertoires were released. Where available, HLA class I and class II types were taken from metadata supplied by the sample provider and were not determined by assay-based typing. Subjects who had been exposed to COVID-19, were actively infected with it, or had recovered from it provided the deeply sampled blood TCRbeta repertoires that made up the dataset.

Results the study describes overall, beyond this receptor: The amount of clinical and demographic metadata varied by source and participant and was provided uncurated.

Based on the germline V gene, the CDR1 and CDR2 sequences are MGHRA and YSYEKL. Cut back by 0 bases and 2 bases, the V and J ends lie 11 bases apart. The CDR3 starts with the cysteine, ends with the phenylalanine, and has 15 residues. Only CDR3 DNA is held: 45 bases, read in frame from base 1. Participants in the prospective study were enrolled through a virtual design, were aged roughly 18 to 90 years, and lived in roughly 24 United States geographic areas. In the prospective study, cohorts were assigned on the basis of participant-reported clinical history obtained from a screening survey and a study questionnaire. Recovered participants in ImmuneRACE Cohort 3 were defined by two consecutive negative NP/OP PCR tests, clearance by a healthcare professional, or resolution of symptoms. Each participant in the prospective study had whole blood, serum and a nasopharyngeal or oropharyngeal swab collected by mobile phlebotomists. Participants in the prospective study had the option to provide additional blood draws and questionnaires over a roughly 2-month period. Blood samples from the prospective study were shipped frozen or at room temperature prior to DNA extraction.

Notes on this clone: No antigen is known for it. No much larger clonotype is one base removed from it; base qualities were not supplied.

TCRbeta CDR3 regions were amplified from genomic DNA using the immunoSEQ Assay, a bias-controlled multiplex PCR. Per the source publication's procedure: Within the assay, amplification of reference gene primers was used to estimate how many nucleated cells each sample contained. To quantify the absolute abundance of each unique TCRbeta CDR3 rearrangement, sequence reads were collapsed and filtered. Productive Simpson clonality was computed per sample as the square root of Simpson's diversity index over productive rearrangements. TCRdb holds this immuneACCESS table with in-frame rearrangements only. Some clones are missing; in checked studies, unresolved V genes explain under half, and the rest has no known cause. The D gene and trimming were derived from the DNA, and the V and J assignments and clone size from that table. In all, the sample holds a few hundred thousand clones, and 80% to 90% of those were seen once. The biggest ten clones account for 1% to 1.5% of the sample.

The receptor chain draws on TRBV4-1 and TRBJ2-7, with a tentative D gene TRBD1 over 6 matching bases. The sample consisted of PBMCs or T cells enriched from blood (not recorded which). The origin of this receptor is a man aged 25-45 years who had recovered from COVID-19. The CDR3 protein is CASSQERTVTYEQYF. The base sequence is TGCGCCAGCAGCCAAGAAAGGACAGTCACCTACGAGCAGTACTTC.